This TCR beta chain is from a study of T cell responses to AZD1222 COVID-19 vaccine. Generated by immunoSEQ multiplex PCR, the TCRdb table keeps only in-frame clones and is missing some. The sample holds fewer than 140,000 clones, roughly 90% seen once. The CDR3 is made up of 16 amino acids. The V end was cut by 0 bases, the J end by 3 bases, with 12 bases between. Per germline, CDR1 MNHNS and CDR2 SASEGT. The rearrangement joins TRBV6-1 to TRBJ1-3; perhaps TRBD1 as D (6 bases). The sample here was peripheral blood, taken on day 0 of AZD1222 vaccination. This clonotype was sampled from an adult in good health. In DNA, the CDR3 is TGTGCCAGCAGTGAAGCCTCGGGGGCCTTTGGAAACACCATATATTTT. It is translated as CASSEASGAFGNTIYF.